This TCR beta chain was observed in a study of cytomegalovirus exposure and HLA in healthy donors. With 60 Vbeta and 13 Jbeta primers, the PCR was carried out. TCRdb's copy holds only in-frame clones and misses some; the assay was immunoSEQ multiplex PCR. The table lists around 200,000 clones, 75% to 80% of them singletons, with less than 2% in the top ten. Germline V gives CDR1 SGDLS, CDR2 YYNGEE. The CDR3 totals 13 residues. The V end lost 2 bases, the J end lost 4 bases, and 10 bases lay between the germline ends. Findings and limits, study-wide: The authors enumerated under 200 TCR beta chains as linked to cytomegalovirus. Reports showed the classifier diagnosing cytomegalovirus status with high specificity and sensitivity. Across donors, sequencing depth was assumed by presence/absence analyses to be roughly uniform. The authors later linked a missense DCLRE1C variant to TCR beta V- and J-gene trimming.

Worth noting for this clone: Its matching antigen is unknown.

The source of this sequence is a male donor in good health and CMV-seronegative. The sequenced material came from PBMCs. This chain connects TRBV9 to TRBJ2-7, with D unclear. CDR3 bases: TGTGCCAGCAGCGTTCACCCTACTTACGAGCAGTACTTC. Amino acid sequence: CASSVHPTYEQYF.